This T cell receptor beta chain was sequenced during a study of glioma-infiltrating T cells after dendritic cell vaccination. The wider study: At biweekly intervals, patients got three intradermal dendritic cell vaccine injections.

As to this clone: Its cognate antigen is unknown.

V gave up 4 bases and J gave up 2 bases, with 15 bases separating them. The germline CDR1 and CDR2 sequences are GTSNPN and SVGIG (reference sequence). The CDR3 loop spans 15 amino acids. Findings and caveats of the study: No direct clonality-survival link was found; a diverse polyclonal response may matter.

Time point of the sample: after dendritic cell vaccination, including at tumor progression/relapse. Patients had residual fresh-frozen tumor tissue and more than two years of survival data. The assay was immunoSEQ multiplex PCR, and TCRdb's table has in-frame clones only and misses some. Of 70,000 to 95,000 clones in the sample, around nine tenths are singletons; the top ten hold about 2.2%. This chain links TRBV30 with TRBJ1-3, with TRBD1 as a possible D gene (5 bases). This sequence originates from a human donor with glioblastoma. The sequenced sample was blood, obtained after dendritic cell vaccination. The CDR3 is CAWTLRGFAGNTIYF. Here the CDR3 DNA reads TGTGCCTGGACCCTGCGGGGGTTTGCTGGAAACACCATATATTTT. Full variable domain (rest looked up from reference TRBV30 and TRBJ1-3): SQTIHQWPATLVQPVGSPLSLECTVEGTSNPNLYWYRQAAGRGLQLLFYSVGIGQISSEVPQNLSASRPQDRQFILSSKKLLLSDSGFYLCAWTLRGFAGNTIYFGEGSWLTVV.